These T cell receptor beta chains were read from a single sample in a study of OX40 agonist ivuxolimab in advanced cancers. Method: immunoSEQ multiplex PCR; TCRdb's copy keeps in-frame clones and lacks some. Of approximately 59,000 clones in the sample, about 81% were seen once. Sequences were derived from CD4+ or CD8+ T cells sorted from blood, sampled in a trial of the OX40 agonist ivuxolimab. The receptors derive from an adult with an advanced solid tumor such as melanoma, head and neck, liver or kidney cancer. Each CDR3 is given with its conserved first and last residue. Each record gives: V gene, J gene, D gene, clone size, CDR3 protein, CDR3 DNA. A D gene is named only where the DNA matches it firmly. The size of a clone is reported for some rows only, either as once, few or many, or as a class for expanded clones.

V gene: TRBV5-4; J gene: TRBJ1-5; D gene: -; clone size: -; CDR3 protein: CASSSGRDQPQHF; CDR3 DNA: TGTGCCAGCAGCTCAGGGAGGGATCAGCCCCAGCATTTT
V gene: TRBV6-6; J gene: TRBJ1-2; D gene: -; clone size: -; CDR3 protein: CASSYPASTYGYTF; CDR3 DNA: TGTGCCAGCAGTTACCCTGCATCTACTTATGGCTACACCTTC
V gene: TRBV10-1; J gene: TRBJ2-7; D gene: -; clone size: -; CDR3 protein: CASSESRDHEQYF; CDR3 DNA: TGCGCCAGCAGTGAGTCCAGGGACCACGAGCAGTACTTC
V gene: TRBV12-5; J gene: TRBJ2-3; D gene: -; clone size: few; CDR3 protein: CASGLGQGGRTDTQYF; CDR3 DNA: TGTGCTAGTGGTTTGGGGCAAGGCGGGCGCACAGATACGCAGTATTTT
V gene: TRBV28; J gene: TRBJ2-2; D gene: TRBD2; clone size: -; CDR3 protein: CASLGGSNTGELFF; CDR3 DNA: TGTGCCAGCCTCGGGGGGTCGAACACCGGGGAGCTGTTTTTT
V gene: TRBV5-1; J gene: TRBJ1-1; D gene: TRBD1; clone size: -; CDR3 protein: CASSKGTGALNTEAFF; CDR3 DNA: TGCGCCAGCAGCAAAGGGACAGGGGCATTGAACACTGAAGCTTTCTTT
V gene: TRBV7-7; J gene: TRBJ2-2; D gene: -; clone size: -; CDR3 protein: CASSVANTGELFF; CDR3 DNA: TGTGCCAGCAGCGTGGCGAACACCGGGGAGCTGTTTTTT
V gene: TRBV4-1; J gene: TRBJ1-1; D gene: -; clone size: few; CDR3 protein: CASSQRALNTEAFF; CDR3 DNA: TGCGCCAGCAGCCAACGGGCCCTGAACACTGAAGCTTTCTTT
V gene: TRBV4-1; J gene: TRBJ2-7; D gene: TRBD2; clone size: medium-sized; CDR3 protein: CASKPHGLAPDEQYF; CDR3 DNA: TGCGCCAGTAAACCCCACGGACTAGCACCCGACGAGCAGTACTTC
V gene: TRBV6-5; J gene: TRBJ1-4; D gene: TRBD1; clone size: -; CDR3 protein: CASRPGGGDEKLFF; CDR3 DNA: TGTGCCAGCAGACCAGGGGGAGGGGATGAAAAACTGTTTTTT
V gene: TRBV28; J gene: TRBJ2-7; D gene: -; clone size: once; CDR3 protein: CASSTGIDSEQYF; CDR3 DNA: TGTGCCAGCAGTACAGGGATAGACAGTGAGCAGTACTTC
V gene: TRBV6-4; J gene: TRBJ1-2; D gene: TRBD1; clone size: -; CDR3 protein: CASRPEDRGYYGYTF; CDR3 DNA: TGTGCCAGCAGACCTGAGGACAGGGGATACTATGGCTACACCTTC
V gene: TRBV5-1; J gene: TRBJ2-6; D gene: -; clone size: -; CDR3 protein: CASSPSGRSSGANVLTF; CDR3 DNA: TGCGCCAGCAGCCCCTCGGGTCGGAGCTCTGGGGCCAACGTCCTGACTTTC
V gene: TRBV6-1; J gene: TRBJ1-3; D gene: -; clone size: -; CDR3 protein: CASSEVTGPSGNTIYF; CDR3 DNA: TGTGCCAGCAGTGAAGTAACAGGGCCCTCTGGAAACACCATATATTTT
V gene: TRBV7-8; J gene: TRBJ2-5; D gene: -; clone size: -; CDR3 protein: CASSLDPLQETQYF; CDR3 DNA: TGTGCCAGCAGCTTAGACCCACTCCAAGAGACCCAGTACTTC
V gene: TRBV5-1; J gene: TRBJ2-3; D gene: -; clone size: -; CDR3 protein: CASSPQVEGTDTQYF; CDR3 DNA: TGCGCCAGCAGCCCCCAGGTAGAGGGCACAGATACGCAGTATTTT
V gene: TRBV27; J gene: TRBJ1-1; D gene: TRBD1; clone size: -; CDR3 protein: CASSLSGGRGVAFF; CDR3 DNA: TGTGCCAGCAGTTTATCGGGCGGCAGGGGGGTAGCTTTCTTT
V gene: TRBV7-3; J gene: TRBJ2-3; D gene: TRBD2; clone size: -; CDR3 protein: CASSSSGVPDTQYF; CDR3 DNA: TGTGCCAGCAGCTCTAGCGGGGTCCCAGATACGCAGTATTTT
V gene: TRBV9; J gene: TRBJ2-5; D gene: -; clone size: -; CDR3 protein: CASSAQPGTQYF; CDR3 DNA: TGTGCCAGCAGCGCCCAACCGGGGACCCAGTACTTC
V gene: TRBV5-1; J gene: TRBJ2-7; D gene: TRBD1; clone size: few; CDR3 protein: CASSGGTGGNSYEQYF; CDR3 DNA: TGCGCCAGCAGCGGCGGGACAGGGGGCAACTCCTACGAGCAGTACTTC
V gene: TRBV4-1; J gene: TRBJ2-2; D gene: -; clone size: -; CDR3 protein: CASSRTTGELFF; CDR3 DNA: TGCGCCAGCAGCCGTACCACCGGGGAGCTGTTTTTT
V gene: TRBV19; J gene: TRBJ1-3; D gene: TRBD1; clone size: -; CDR3 protein: CASSQIWTGFSGNTIYF; CDR3 DNA: TGTGCCAGTAGTCAGATTTGGACAGGCTTCTCTGGAAACACCATATATTTT
V gene: TRBV5-4; J gene: TRBJ2-5; D gene: -; clone size: few; CDR3 protein: CASSLRTLHQETQYF; CDR3 DNA: TGTGCCAGCAGCTTAAGGACACTTCACCAAGAGACCCAGTACTTC
V gene: TRBV10-3; J gene: TRBJ1-1; D gene: -; clone size: -; CDR3 protein: CAIRAGTEAFF; CDR3 DNA: TGTGCCATCAGAGCGGGCACTGAAGCTTTCTTT
V gene: TRBV5-5; J gene: TRBJ2-5; D gene: TRBD2; clone size: -; CDR3 protein: CASSGGRAWETQYF; CDR3 DNA: TGTGCCAGCAGCGGGGGGAGGGCTTGGGAGACCCAGTACTTC
V gene: TRBV11-1; J gene: TRBJ1-1; D gene: TRBD1; clone size: -; CDR3 protein: CASRPQGADTEAFF; CDR3 DNA: TGTGCCAGCAGGCCACAGGGGGCAGACACTGAAGCTTTCTTT
V gene: TRBV2; J gene: TRBJ1-5; D gene: -; clone size: -; CDR3 protein: CASSEGYQPQHF; CDR3 DNA: TGTGCCAGCAGTGAGGGATATCAGCCCCAGCATTTT
V gene: TRBV7-3; J gene: TRBJ1-3; D gene: -; clone size: -; CDR3 protein: CASSLNSGEGNTIYF; CDR3 DNA: TGTGCCAGCAGCTTAAATAGCGGGGAAGGAAACACCATATATTTT
V gene: TRBV6-5; J gene: TRBJ1-4; D gene: TRBD1; clone size: -; CDR3 protein: CASRGQGWEKLFF; CDR3 DNA: TGTGCCAGCAGGGGACAGGGTTGGGAAAAACTGTTTTTT
V gene: TRBV28; J gene: TRBJ1-6; D gene: TRBD1; clone size: -; CDR3 protein: CASRSPLGQGASLHF; CDR3 DNA: TGTGCCAGCAGATCTCCCCTGGGACAGGGGGCATCCCTCCACTTT
V gene: TRBV15; J gene: TRBJ2-5; D gene: -; clone size: -; CDR3 protein: CATSRGGQGVQETQYF; CDR3 DNA: TGTGCCACCAGCAGAGGAGGACAAGGCGTACAAGAGACCCAGTACTTC
V gene: TRBV10-3; J gene: TRBJ1-2; D gene: -; clone size: few; CDR3 protein: CAISESSPGHLSYTF; CDR3 DNA: TGTGCCATCAGTGAGTCGAGTCCGGGACACCTTAGCTACACCTTC
V gene: TRBV15; J gene: TRBJ2-7; D gene: -; clone size: -; CDR3 protein: CATSREQGYEQYF; CDR3 DNA: TGTGCCACCAGCAGAGAACAGGGCTACGAGCAGTACTTC
V gene: TRBV14; J gene: TRBJ2-1; D gene: -; clone size: few; CDR3 protein: CASSQALGGGQFF; CDR3 DNA: TGTGCCAGCAGCCAAGCTTTAGGAGGGGGGCAGTTCTTC
V gene: TRBV20-1; J gene: TRBJ2-5; D gene: -; clone size: -; CDR3 protein: CSATREETQYF; CDR3 DNA: TGCAGTGCAACTCGGGAAGAGACCCAGTACTTC
V gene: TRBV19; J gene: TRBJ1-5; D gene: -; clone size: few; CDR3 protein: CASKTGASNQPQHF; CDR3 DNA: TGTGCCAGTAAAACCGGGGCTAGCAATCAGCCCCAGCATTTT
V gene: TRBV2; J gene: TRBJ2-7; D gene: TRBD2; clone size: -; CDR3 protein: CASSEPSGGVRSYEQYF; CDR3 DNA: TGTGCCAGCAGTGAGCCCAGCGGGGGGGTCCGCTCCTACGAGCAGTACTTC
V gene: TRBV28; J gene: TRBJ1-2; D gene: -; clone size: few; CDR3 protein: CASSAPGKAYGYTF; CDR3 DNA: TGTGCCAGCAGCGCCCCGGGCAAAGCGTATGGCTACACCTTC
V gene: TRBV2; J gene: TRBJ2-3; D gene: TRBD1; clone size: once; CDR3 protein: CASKFDRGVTDTQYF; CDR3 DNA: TGTGCCAGCAAGTTCGACAGGGGGGTCACAGATACGCAGTATTTT